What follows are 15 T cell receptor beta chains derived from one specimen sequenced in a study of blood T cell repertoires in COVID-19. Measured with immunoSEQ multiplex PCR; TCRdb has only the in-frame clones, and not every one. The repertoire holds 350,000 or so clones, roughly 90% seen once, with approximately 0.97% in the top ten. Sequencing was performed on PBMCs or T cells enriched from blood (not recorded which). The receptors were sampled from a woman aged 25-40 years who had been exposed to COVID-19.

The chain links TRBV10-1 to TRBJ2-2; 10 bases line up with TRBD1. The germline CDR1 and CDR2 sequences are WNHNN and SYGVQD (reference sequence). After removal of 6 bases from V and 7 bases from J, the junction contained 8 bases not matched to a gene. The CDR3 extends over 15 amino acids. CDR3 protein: CASSPTGGYSGELFF. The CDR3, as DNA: TGCGCCAGCAGCCCGACAGGGGGCTACAGCGGGGAGCTGTTTTTT.

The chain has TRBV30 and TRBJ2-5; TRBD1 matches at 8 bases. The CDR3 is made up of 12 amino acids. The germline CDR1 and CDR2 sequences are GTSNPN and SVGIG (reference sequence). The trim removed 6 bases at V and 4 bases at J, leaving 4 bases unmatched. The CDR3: CACQTGAETQYF. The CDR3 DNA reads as TGTGCCTGCCAGACAGGGGCAGAGACCCAGTACTTC.

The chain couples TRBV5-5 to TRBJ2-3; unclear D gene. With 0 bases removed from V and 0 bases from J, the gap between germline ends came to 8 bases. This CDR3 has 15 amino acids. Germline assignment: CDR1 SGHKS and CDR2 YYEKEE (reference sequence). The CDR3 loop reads CASSLGQSSTDTQYF. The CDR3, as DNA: TGTGCCAGCAGCTTGGGGCAATCTAGCACAGATACGCAGTATTTT.

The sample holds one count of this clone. CDR3 in amino acids: CASNSGGSAVEQFF. The CDR3 region has the DNA TGTGCCAGCAACTCAGGCGGGTCAGCGGTGGAGCAGTTCTTC. The chain has TRBV7-8 and TRBJ2-1; D is possibly TRBD2 (5 bases). The length of the CDR3 is 14 residues. Germline CDR1 reads SGHVS; CDR2 reads FQNEAQ. The V and J ends lost 7 bases and 10 bases respectively, with 20 bases between them.

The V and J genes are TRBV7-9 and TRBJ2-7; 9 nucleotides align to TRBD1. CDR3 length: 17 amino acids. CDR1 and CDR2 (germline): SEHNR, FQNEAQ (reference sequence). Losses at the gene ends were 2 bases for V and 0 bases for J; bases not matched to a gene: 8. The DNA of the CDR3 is TGTGCCAGCAGCTTACGCCCCGGGACAGGGATCTCCTACGAGCAGTACTTC. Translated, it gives CASSLRPGTGISYEQYF.

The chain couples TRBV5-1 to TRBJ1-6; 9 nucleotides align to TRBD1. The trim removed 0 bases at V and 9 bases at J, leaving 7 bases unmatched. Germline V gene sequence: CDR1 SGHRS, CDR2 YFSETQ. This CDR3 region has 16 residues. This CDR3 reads CASSLAGDRGTSPLHF. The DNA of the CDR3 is TGCGCCAGCAGCTTGGCCGGAGACAGGGGGACTTCACCCCTCCACTTT.

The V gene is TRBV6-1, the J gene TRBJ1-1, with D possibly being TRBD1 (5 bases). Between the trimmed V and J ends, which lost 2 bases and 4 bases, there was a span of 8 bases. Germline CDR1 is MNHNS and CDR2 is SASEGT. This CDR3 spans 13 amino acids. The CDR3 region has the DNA TGTGCCAGCAGTGAAAGGGGCCGCACTGAAGCTTTCTTT. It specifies CASSERGRTEAFF.

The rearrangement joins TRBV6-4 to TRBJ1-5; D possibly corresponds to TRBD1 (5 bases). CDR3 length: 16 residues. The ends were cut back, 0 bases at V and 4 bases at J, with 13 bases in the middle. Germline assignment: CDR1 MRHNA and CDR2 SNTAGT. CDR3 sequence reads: CASSDSTRGVNQPQHF. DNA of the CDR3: TGTGCCAGCAGTGACTCGACGCGGGGCGTTAATCAGCCCCAGCATTTT.

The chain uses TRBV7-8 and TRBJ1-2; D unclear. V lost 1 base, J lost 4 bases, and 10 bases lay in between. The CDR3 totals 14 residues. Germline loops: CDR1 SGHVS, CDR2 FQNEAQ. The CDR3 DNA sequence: TGTGCCAGCAGCTTAGAGGAAGGGAGCTATGGCTACACCTTC. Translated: CASSLEEGSYGYTF. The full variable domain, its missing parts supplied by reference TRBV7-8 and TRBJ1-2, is GAGVSQSPRYKVAKRGQDVALRCDPISGHVSLFWYQQALGQGPEFLTYFQNEAQLDKSGLPSDRFFAERPEGSVSTLKIQRTQQEDSAVYLCASSLEEGSYGYTFGSGTRLTVV.

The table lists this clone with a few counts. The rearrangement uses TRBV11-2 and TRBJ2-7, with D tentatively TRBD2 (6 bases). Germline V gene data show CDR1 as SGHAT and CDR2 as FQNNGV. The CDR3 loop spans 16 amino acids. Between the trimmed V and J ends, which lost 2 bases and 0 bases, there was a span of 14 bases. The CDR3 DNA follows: TGTGCCAGCAGCTTATCGTCTAGCGCGAGCTCCTACGAGCAGTACTTC. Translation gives CASSLSSSASSYEQYF.

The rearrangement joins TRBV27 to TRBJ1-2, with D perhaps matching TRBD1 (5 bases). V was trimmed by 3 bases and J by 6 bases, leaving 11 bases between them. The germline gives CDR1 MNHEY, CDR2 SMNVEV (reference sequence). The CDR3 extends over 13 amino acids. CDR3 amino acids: CASSLSGNHGYTF. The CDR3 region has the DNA TGTGCCAGCAGTTTGTCAGGGAACCATGGCTACACCTTC.

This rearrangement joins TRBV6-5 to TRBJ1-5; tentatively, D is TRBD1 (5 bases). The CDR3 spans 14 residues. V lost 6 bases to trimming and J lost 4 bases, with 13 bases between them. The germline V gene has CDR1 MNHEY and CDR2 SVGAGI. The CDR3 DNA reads TGTGCCAGCAGCTGGCAGGGATCAAATCAGCCCCAGCATTTT. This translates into CASSWQGSNQPQHF.

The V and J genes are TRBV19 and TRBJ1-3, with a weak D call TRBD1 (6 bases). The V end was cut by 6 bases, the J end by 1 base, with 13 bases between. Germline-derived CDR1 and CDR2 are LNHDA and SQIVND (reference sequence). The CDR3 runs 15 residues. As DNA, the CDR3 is TGTGCCAGTAGCCGAGGACAGCCGTCTGGAAACACCATATATTTT. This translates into CASSRGQPSGNTIYF.

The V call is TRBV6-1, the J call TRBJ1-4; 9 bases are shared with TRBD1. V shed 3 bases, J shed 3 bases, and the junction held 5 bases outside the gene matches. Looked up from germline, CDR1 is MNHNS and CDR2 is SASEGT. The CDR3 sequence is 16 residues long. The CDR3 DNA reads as TGTGCCAGCAGTGACAACAGGGGGCTGGCTAATGAAAAACTGTTTTTT. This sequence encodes CASSDNRGLANEKLFF.

The CDR3 spells CASSYTAGLYEQYF. The DNA for the CDR3 is TGTGCCAGCAGTTACACCGCCGGACTCTACGAGCAGTACTTC. This chain connects TRBV6-5 to TRBJ2-7; D possibly corresponds to TRBD2 (5 bases). The length of the CDR3 is 14 residues. V lost 2 bases and J 3 bases, leaving 11 bases between the germline ends. Germline V gene lookup returns CDR1 MNHEY and CDR2 SVGAGI.